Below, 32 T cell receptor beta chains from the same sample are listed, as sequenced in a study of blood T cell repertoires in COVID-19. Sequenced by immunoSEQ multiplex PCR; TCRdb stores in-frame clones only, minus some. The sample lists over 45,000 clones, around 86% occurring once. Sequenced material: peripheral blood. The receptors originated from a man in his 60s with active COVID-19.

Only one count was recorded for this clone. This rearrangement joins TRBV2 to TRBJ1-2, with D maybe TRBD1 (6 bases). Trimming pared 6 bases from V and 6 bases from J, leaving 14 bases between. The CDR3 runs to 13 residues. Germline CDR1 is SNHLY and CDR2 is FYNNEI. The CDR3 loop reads CASRGDMGNGYTF. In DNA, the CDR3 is TGTGCCAGCAGGGGGGACATGGGCAATGGCTACACCTTC.

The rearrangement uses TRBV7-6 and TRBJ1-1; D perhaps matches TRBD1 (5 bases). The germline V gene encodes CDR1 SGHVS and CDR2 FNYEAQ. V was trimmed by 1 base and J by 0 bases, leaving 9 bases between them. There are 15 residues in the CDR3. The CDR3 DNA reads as TGTGCCAGCAGCTTAGAGGGGTCGATGAACACTGAAGCTTTCTTT. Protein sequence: CASSLEGSMNTEAFF. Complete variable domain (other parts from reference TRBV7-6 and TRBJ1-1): GAGVSQSPRYKVTKRGQDVALRCDPISGHVSLYWYRQALGQGPEFLTYFNYEAQQDKSGLPNDRFSAERPEGSISTLTIQRTEQRDSAMYRCASSLEGSMNTEAFFGQGTRLTVV.

The CDR3 DNA reads TGCGCCAGCAGCCTCAATGGGGGGGACCAAGAGACCCAGTACTTC. This translates into CASSLNGGDQETQYF. The chain employs TRBV5-1 and TRBJ2-5; TRBD2 aligns across 7 bases. V lost 4 bases to trimming and J lost 0 bases; unmatched junction nucleotides: 6. The CDR3 loop spans 15 amino acids. Germline V gene data show CDR1 as SGHRS and CDR2 as YFSETQ. The full variable domain, completed using reference TRBV5-1 and TRBJ2-5, is KAGVTQTPRYLIKTRGQQVTLSCSPISGHRSVSWYQQTPGQGLQFLFEYFSETQRNKGNFPGRFSGRQFSNSRSEMNVSTLELGDSALYLCASSLNGGDQETQYFGPGTRLLVL.

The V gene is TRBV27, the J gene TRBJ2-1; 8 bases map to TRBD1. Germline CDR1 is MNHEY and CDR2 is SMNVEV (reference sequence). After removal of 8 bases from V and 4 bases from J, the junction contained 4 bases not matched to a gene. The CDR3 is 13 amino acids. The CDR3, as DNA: TGTGCCAGCGGACAGGGCCATTACAATGAGCAGTTCTTC. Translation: CASGQGHYNEQFF.

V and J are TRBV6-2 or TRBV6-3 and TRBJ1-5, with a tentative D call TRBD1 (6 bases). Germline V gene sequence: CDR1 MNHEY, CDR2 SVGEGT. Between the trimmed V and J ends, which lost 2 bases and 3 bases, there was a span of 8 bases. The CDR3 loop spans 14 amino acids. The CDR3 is CASSYGQFNQPQHF. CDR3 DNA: TGTGCCAGCAGTTACGGACAGTTCAATCAGCCCCAGCATTTT.

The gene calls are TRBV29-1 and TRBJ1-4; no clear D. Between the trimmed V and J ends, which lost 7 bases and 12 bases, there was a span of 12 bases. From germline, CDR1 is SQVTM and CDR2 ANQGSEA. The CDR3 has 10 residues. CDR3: CSAPCTQLFF. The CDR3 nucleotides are TGCAGCGCACCCTGCACACAACTGTTTTTT.

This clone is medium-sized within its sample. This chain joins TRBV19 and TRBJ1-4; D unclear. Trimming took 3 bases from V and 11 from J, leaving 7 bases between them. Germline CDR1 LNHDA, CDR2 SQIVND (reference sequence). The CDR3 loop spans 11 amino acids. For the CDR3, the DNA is TGTGCCAGTAGTATTGGCTGGAAACTGTTTTTT. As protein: CASSIGWKLFF.

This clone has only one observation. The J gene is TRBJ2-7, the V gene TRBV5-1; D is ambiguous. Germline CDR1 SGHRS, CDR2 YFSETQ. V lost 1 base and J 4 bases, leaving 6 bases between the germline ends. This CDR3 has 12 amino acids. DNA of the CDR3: TGCGCCAGCAGCTTGACTGGTTACGAGCAGTACTTC. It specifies CASSLTGYEQYF. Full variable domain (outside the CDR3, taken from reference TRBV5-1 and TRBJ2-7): KAGVTQTPRYLIKTRGQQVTLSCSPISGHRSVSWYQQTPGQGLQFLFEYFSETQRNKGNFPGRFSGRQFSNSRSEMNVSTLELGDSALYLCASSLTGYEQYFGPGTRLTVT.

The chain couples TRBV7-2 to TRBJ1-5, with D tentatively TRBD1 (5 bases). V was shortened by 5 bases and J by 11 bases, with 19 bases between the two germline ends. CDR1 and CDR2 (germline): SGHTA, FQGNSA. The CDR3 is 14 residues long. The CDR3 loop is CASSASAQGTAQHF. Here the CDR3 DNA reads TGTGCCAGCAGCGCCTCCGCTCAGGGAACCGCCCAGCATTTT.

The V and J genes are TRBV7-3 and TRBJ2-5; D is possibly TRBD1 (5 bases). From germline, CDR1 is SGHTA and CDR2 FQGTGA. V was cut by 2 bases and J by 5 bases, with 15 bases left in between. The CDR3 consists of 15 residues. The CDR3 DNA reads TGTGCCAGCAGCTTAGAGGCAGGGATGTACGAGACCCAGTACTTC. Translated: CASSLEAGMYETQYF.

CDR3 bases: TGTGCCAGCAGTTTTAGTGGCTACACCTTC. It translates to CASSFSGYTF. This chain links TRBV28 with TRBJ1-2; D call uncertain. Trimming removed 3 bases at V and 7 bases at J, with 3 bases between. Germline CDR1 reads MDHEN; CDR2 reads SYDVKM. The CDR3 totals 10 residues.

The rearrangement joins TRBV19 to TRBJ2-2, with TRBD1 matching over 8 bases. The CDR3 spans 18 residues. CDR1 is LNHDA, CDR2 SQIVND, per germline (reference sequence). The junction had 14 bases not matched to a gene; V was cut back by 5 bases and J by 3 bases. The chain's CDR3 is CASSGLGQGATYTGELFF. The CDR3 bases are TGTGCCAGTAGTGGATTGGGGCAGGGGGCAACCTACACCGGGGAGCTGTTTTTT.

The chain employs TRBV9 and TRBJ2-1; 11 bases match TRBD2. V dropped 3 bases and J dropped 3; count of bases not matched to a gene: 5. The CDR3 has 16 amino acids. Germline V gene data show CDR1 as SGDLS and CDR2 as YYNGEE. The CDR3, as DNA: TGTGCCAGCAGCGCGACCGGGACTAGCGGCTACAATGAGCAGTTCTTC. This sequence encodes CASSATGTSGYNEQFF.

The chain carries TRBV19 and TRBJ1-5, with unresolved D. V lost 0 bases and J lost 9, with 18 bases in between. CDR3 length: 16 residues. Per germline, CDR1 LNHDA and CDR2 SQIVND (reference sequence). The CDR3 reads CASSIDGLLGSGPQHF. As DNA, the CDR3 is TGTGCCAGTAGTATAGATGGGTTACTCGGTTCGGGGCCCCAGCATTTT.

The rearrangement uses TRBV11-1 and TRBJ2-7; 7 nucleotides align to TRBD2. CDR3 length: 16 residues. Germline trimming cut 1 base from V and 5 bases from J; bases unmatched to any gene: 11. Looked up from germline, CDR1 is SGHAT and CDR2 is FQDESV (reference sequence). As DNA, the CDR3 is TGTGCCAGCAGCTTAGGGCACAGCCGGCGGGGGAACGAGCAGTACTTC. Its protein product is CASSLGHSRRGNEQYF. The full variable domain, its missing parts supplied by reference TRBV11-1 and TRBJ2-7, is EAEVAQSPRYKITEKSQAVAFWCDPISGHATLYWYRQILGQGPELLVQFQDESVVDDSQLPKDRFSAERLKGVDSTLKIQPAELGDSAMYLCASSLGHSRRGNEQYFGPGTRLTVT.

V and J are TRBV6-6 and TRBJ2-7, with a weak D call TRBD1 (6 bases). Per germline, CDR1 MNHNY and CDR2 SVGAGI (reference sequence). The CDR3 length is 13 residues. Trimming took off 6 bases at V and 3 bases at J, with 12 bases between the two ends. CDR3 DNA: TGTGCCAGCAGATACACAGGGAACTACGAGCAGTACTTC. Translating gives CASRYTGNYEQYF.

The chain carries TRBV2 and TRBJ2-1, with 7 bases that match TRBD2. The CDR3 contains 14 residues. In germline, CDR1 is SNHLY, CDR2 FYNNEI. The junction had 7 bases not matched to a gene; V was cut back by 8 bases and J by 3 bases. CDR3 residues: CASPGGGLYNEQFF. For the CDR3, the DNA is TGTGCCAGCCCCGGCGGGGGACTCTACAATGAGCAGTTCTTC.

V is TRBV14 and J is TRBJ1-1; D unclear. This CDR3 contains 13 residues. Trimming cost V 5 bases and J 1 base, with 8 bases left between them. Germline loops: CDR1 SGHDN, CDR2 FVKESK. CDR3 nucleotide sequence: TGTGCCAGCAGCGAAGGTCAGAACACTGAAGCTTTCTTT. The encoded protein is CASSEGQNTEAFF.

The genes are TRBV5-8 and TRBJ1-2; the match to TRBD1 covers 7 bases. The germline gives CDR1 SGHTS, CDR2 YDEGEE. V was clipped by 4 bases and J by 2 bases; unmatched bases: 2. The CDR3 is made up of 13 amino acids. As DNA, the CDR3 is TGTGCCAGCAGCCCACAGGGGAACTATGGCTACACCTTC. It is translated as CASSPQGNYGYTF. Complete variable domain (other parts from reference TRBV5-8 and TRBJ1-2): EAGVTQSPTHLIKTRGQQATLRCSPISGHTSVYWYQQALGLGLQFLLWYDEGEERNRGNFPPRFSGRQFPNYSSELNVNALELEDSALYLCASSPQGNYGYTFGSGTRLTVV.

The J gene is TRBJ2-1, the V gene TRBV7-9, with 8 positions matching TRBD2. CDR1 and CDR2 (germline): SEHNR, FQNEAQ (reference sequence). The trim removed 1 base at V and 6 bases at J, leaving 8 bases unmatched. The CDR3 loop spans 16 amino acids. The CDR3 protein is CASSLGLAGTSNEQFF. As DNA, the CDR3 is TGTGCCAGCAGCTTAGGCCTAGCGGGTACCTCCAATGAGCAGTTCTTC.

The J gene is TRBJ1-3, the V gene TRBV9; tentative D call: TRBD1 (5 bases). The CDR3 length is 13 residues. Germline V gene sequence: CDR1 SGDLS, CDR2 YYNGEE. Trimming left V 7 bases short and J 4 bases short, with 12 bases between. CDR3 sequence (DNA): TGTGCCAGCGGGGCGGGAACCGGAAACACCATATATTTT. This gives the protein CASGAGTGNTIYF.

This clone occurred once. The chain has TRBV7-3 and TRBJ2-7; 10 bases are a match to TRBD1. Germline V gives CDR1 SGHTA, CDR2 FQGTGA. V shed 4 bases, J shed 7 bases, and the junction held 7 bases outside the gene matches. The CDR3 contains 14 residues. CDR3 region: CASSSGTGAKEQYF. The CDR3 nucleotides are TGTGCCAGCAGCTCTGGGACAGGGGCGAAAGAGCAGTACTTC.

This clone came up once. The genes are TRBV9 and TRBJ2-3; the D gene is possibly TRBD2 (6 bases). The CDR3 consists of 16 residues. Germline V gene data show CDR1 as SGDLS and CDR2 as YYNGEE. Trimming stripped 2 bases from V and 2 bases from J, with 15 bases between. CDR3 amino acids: CASSVGGGAVTDTQYF. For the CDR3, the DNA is TGTGCCAGCAGCGTTGGAGGCGGGGCAGTCACAGATACGCAGTATTTT.

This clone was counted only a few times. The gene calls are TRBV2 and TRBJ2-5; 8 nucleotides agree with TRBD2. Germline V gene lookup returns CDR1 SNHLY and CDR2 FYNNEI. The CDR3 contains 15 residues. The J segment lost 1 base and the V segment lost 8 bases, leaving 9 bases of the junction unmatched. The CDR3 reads CASLATSGVQETQYF. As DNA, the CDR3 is TGTGCCAGCCTGGCAACTAGCGGCGTCCAAGAGACCCAGTACTTC.

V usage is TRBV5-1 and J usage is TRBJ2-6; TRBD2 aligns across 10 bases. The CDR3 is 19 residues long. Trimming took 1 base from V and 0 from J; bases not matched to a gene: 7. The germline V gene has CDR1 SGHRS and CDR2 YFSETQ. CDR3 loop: CASSLFLAGALSGANVLTF. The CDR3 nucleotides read TGCGCCAGCAGCTTGTTCCTAGCGGGAGCCCTCTCTGGGGCCAACGTCCTGACTTTC.

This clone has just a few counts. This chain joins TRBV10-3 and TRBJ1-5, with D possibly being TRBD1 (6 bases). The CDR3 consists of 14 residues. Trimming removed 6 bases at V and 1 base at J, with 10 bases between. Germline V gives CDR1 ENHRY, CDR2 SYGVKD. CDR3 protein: CAIRGQASNQPQHF. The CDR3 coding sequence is TGTGCCATCAGGGGACAAGCAAGCAATCAGCCCCAGCATTTT.

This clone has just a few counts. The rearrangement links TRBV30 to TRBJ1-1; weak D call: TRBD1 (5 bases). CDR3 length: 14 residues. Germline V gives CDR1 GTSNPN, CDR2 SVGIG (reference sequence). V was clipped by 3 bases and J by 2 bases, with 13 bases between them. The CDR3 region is CAWSTGLGNTEAFF. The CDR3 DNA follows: TGTGCCTGGAGCACAGGATTGGGAAACACTGAAGCTTTCTTT.

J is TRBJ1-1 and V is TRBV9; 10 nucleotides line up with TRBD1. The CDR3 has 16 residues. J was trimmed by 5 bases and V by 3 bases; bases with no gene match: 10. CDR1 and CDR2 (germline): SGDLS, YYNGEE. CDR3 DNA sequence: TGTGCCAGCAGCGCCGAAAGGACAGGGGGGGTTACTGAAGCTTTCTTT. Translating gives CASSAERTGGVTEAFF.

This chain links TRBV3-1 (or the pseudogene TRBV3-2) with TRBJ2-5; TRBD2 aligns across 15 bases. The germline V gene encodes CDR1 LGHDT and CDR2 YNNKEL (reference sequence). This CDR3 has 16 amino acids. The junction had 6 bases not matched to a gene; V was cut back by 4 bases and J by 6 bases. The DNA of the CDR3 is TGTGCCAGCAGCCCAGGGACTAGCGGGAGGTTGAAGACCCAGTACTTC. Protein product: CASSPGTSGRLKTQYF.

In DNA, the CDR3 is TGTGCCAGCAGAACAGGGGCCGGCGGGGAGCTGTTTTTT. It translates to CASRTGAGGELFF. The rearrangement joins TRBV6-4 to TRBJ2-2, with 7 bases matching TRBD1. The CDR3 is 13 residues long. CDR1 MRHNA and CDR2 SNTAGT come from the germline V gene. Germline trimming cut 6 bases from V and 7 bases from J; bases unmatched to any gene: 5.

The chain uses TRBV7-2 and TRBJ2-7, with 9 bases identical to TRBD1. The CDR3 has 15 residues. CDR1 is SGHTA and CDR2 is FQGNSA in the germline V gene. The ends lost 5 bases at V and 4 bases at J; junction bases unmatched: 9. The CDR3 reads CASSTPDRGIYEQYF. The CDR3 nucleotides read TGTGCCAGCAGCACACCGGACAGGGGAATATACGAGCAGTACTTC.

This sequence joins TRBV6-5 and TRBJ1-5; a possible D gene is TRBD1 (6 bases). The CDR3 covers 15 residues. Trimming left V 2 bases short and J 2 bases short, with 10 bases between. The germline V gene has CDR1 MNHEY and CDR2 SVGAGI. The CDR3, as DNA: TGTGCCAGCAGTTACGGAAGACAGGGCAATCAGCCCCAGCATTTT. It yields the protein CASSYGRQGNQPQHF.